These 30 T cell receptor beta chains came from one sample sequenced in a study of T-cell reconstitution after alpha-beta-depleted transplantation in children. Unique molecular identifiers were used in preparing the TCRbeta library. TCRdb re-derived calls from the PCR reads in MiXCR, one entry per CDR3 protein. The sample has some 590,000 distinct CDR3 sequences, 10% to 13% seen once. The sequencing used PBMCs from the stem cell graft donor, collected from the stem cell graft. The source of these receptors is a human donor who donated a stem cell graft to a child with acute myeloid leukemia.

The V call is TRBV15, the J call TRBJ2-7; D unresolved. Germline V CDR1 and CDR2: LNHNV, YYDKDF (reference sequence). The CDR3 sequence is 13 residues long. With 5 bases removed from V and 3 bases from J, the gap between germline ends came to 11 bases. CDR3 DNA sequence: TGTGCCACCAGCTCGAGGATAGACTACGAGCAGTACTTC. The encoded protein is CATSSRIDYEQYF.

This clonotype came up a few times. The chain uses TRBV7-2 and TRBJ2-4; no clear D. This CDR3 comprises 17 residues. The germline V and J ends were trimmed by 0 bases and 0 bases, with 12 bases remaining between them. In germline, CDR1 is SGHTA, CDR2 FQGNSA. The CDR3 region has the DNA TGTGCCAGCAGCTTAGCGGTGGGCGCGGTAGCCAAAAACATTCAGTACTTC. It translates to CASSLAVGAVAKNIQYF.

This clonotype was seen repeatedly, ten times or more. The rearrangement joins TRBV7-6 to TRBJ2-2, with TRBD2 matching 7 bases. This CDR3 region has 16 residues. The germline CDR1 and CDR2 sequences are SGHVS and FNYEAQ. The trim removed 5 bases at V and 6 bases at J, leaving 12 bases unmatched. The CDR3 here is CASSAWTSWWSGELFF. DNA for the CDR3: TGTGCCAGCAGCGCATGGACTAGTTGGTGGTCCGGGGAGCTGTTTTTT.

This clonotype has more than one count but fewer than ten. The CDR3 nucleotides read TGTGCCAGCAGTCCCCGACTGGAACAAGAGACCCAGTACTTC. Translating gives CASSPRLEQETQYF. The V gene is TRBV6-2 or TRBV6-3, the J gene TRBJ2-5; no clear D gene. Germline CDR1 and CDR2: MNHEY and SVGEGT. V was clipped by 5 bases and J by 2 bases, with 12 bases between them. The CDR3 consists of 14 residues.

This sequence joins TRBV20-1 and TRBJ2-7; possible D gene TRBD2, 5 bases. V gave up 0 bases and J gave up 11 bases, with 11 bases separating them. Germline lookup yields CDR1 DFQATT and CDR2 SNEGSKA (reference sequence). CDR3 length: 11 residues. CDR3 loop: CSARDGTSEYF. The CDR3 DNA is TGCAGTGCTAGAGATGGCACTAGTGAGTACTTC.

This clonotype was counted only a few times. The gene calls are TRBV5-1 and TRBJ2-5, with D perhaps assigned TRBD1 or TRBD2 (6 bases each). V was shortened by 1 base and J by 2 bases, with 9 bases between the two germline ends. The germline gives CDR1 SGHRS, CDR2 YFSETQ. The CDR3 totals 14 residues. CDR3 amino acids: CASSLTGTQETQYF. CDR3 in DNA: TGCGCCAGCAGCTTGACAGGGACTCAAGAGACCCAGTACTTC.

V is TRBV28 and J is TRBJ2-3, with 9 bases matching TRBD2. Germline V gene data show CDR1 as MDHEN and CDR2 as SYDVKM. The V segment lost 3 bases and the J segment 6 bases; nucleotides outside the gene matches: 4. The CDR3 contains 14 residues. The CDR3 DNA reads TGTGCCAGCAGTTTCGCGGGAGGGTGGGATACGCAGTATTTT. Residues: CASSFAGGWDTQYF.

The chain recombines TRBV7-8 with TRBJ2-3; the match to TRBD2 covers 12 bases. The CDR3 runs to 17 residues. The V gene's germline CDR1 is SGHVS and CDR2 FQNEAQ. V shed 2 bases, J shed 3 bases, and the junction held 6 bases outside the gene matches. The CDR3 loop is CASSLQTSGSGTDTQYF. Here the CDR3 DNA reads TGTGCCAGCAGCTTACAGACTAGCGGGAGTGGAACAGATACGCAGTATTTT.

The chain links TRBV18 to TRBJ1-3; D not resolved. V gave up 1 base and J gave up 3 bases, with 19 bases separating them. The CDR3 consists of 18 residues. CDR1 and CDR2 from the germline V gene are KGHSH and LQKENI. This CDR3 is CASSPLIVLRPDGNTIYF. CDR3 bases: TGTGCCAGCTCACCACTGATTGTGTTACGGCCGGATGGAAACACCATATATTTT.

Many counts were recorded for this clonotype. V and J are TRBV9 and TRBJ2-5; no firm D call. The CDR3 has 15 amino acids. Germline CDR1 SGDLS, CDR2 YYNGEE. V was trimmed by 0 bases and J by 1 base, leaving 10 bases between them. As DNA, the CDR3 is TGTGCCAGCAGCGTAGGGTCCCCAACCCAAGAGACCCAGTACTTC. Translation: CASSVGSPTQETQYF.

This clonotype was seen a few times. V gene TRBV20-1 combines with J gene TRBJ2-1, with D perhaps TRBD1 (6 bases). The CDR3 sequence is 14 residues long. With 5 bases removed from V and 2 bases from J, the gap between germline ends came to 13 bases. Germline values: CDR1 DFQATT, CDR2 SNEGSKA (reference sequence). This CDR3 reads CSADWDKAYNEQFF. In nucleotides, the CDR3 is TGCAGTGCTGATTGGGACAAAGCCTACAATGAGCAGTTCTTC.

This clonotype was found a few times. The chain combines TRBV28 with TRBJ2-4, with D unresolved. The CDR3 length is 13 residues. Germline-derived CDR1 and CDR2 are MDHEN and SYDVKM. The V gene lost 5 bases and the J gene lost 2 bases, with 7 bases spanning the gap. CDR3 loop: CASSVGSKNIQYF. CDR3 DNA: TGTGCCAGCAGTGTCGGGTCCAAAAACATTCAGTACTTC. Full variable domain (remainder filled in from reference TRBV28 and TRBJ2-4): DVKVTQSSRYLVKRTGEKVFLECVQDMDHENMFWYRQDPGLGLRLIYFSYDVKMKEKGDIPEGYSVSREKKERFSLILESASTNQTSMYLCASSVGSKNIQYFGAGTRLSVL.

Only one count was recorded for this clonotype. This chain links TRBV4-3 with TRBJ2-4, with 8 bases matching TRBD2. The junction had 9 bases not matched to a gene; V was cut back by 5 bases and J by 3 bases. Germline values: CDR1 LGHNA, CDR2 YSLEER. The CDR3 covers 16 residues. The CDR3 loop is CASSEATSADKNIQYF. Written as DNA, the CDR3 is TGCGCCAGCAGCGAGGCGACTAGCGCCGACAAAAACATTCAGTACTTC.

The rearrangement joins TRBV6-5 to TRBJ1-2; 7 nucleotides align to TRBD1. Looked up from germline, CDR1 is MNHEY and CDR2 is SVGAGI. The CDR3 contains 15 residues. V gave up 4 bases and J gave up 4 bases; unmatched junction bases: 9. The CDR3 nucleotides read TGTGCCAGCAGTTCGCGACAGGGAAGAGGCTATGGCTACACCTTC. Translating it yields CASSSRQGRGYGYTF.

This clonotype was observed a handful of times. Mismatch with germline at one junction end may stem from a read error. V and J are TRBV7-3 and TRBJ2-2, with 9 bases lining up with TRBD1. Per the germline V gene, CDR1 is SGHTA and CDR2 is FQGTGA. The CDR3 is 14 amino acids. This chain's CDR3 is CALRDRENTGEPFF. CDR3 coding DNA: TGTGCCCTCCGGGACAGGGAAAACACCGGGGAGCCGTTTTTT.

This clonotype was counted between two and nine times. The CDR3 DNA reads TGTGCCAGCAGCTTAGAAGCACCCACAGATACGCAGTATTTT. Translation: CASSLEAPTDTQYF. The V gene is TRBV7-9, the J gene TRBJ2-3; no firm D call. The CDR3 contains 14 residues. Germline CDR1 is SEHNR and CDR2 is FQNEAQ (reference sequence). With 1 base removed from V and 2 bases from J, the gap between germline ends came to 7 bases.

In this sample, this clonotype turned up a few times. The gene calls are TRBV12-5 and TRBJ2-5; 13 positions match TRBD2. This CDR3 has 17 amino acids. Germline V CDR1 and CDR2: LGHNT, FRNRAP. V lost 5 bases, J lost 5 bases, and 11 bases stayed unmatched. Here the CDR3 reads CASGRTWTSGSEETQYF. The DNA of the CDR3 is TGTGCTAGTGGTCGAACTTGGACTAGCGGGAGTGAGGAGACCCAGTACTTC.

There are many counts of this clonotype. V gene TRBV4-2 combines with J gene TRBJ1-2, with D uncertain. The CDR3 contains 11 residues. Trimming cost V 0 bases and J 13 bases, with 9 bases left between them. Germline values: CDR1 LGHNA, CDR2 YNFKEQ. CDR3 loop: CASSQEGWVTF. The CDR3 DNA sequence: TGTGCCAGCAGCCAAGAGGGCTGGGTCACCTTC.

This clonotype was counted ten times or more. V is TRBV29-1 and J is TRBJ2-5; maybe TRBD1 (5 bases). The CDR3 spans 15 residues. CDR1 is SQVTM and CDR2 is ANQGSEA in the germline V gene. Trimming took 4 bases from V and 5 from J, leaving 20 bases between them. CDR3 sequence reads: CSVGFIWQGGETQYF. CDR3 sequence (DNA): TGCAGCGTTGGATTTATATGGCAGGGTGGCGAGACCCAGTACTTC.

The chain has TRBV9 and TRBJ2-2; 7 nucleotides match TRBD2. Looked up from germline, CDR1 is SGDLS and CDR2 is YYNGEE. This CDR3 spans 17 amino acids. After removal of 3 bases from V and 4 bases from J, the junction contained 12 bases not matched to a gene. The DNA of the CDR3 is TGTGCCAGCAGCGCGCCCGGGGGTGCGGGAGCCACCGGGGAGCTGTTTTTT. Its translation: CASSAPGGAGATGELFF.

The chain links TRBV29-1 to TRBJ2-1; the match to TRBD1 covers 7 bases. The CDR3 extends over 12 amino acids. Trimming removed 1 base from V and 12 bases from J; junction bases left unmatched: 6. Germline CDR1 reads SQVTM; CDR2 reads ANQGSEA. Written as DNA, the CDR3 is TGCAGCGTTGAAGGACAGGGAGTAGTGCAGTTCTTC. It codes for CSVEGQGVVQFF.

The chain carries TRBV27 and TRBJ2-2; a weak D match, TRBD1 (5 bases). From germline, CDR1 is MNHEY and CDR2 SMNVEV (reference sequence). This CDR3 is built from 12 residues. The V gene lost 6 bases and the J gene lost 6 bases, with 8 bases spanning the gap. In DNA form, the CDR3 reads TGTGCCAGCAGGACAGTGGCCGGGGAGCTGTTTTTT. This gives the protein CASRTVAGELFF.

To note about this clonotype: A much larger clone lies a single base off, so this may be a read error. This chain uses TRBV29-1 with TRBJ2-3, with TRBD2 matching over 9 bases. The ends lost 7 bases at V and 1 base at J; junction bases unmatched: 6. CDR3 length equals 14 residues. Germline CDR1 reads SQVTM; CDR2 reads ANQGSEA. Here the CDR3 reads CSAASGAGTDTQYF. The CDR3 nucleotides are TGCAGCGCTGCTAGCGGGGCCGGCACAGATACGCAGTATTTT.

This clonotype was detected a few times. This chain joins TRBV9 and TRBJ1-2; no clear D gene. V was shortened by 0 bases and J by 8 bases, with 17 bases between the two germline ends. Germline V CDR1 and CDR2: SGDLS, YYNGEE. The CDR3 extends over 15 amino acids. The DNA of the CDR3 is TGTGCCAGCAGCGTAGCCCCGGTGGGTGGAGAGGGCTACACCTTC. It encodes CASSVAPVGGEGYTF.

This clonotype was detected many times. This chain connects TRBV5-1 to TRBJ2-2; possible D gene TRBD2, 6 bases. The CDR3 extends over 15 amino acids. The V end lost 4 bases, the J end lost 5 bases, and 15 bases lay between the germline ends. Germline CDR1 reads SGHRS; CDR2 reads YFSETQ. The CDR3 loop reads CASSPLRRGTGELFF. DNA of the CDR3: TGCGCCAGCAGCCCATTGCGGAGGGGAACCGGGGAGCTGTTTTTT.

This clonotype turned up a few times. CDR3 loop: CASSSIRDNRNSGNTIYF. CDR3 sequence (DNA): TGTGCCAGCAGTTCGATCCGGGACAACCGTAACTCTGGAAACACCATATATTTT. This chain links TRBV6-2 or TRBV6-3 with TRBJ1-3; possibly TRBD1 for D (6 bases). In germline, CDR1 is MNHEY, CDR2 SVGEGT. CDR3 size: 18 residues. The V gene lost 4 bases and the J gene lost 0 bases, with 19 bases spanning the gap.

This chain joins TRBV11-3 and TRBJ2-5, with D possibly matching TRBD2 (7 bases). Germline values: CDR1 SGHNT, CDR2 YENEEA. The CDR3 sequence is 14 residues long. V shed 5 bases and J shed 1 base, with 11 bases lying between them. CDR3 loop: CASSRGGAQETQYF. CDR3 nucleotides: TGTGCCAGCAGCCGAGGGGGGGCCCAAGAGACCCAGTACTTC. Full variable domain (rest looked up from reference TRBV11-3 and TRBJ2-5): EAGVVQSPRYKIIEKKQPVAFWCNPISGHNTLYWYLQNLGQGPELLIRYENEEAVDDSQLPKDRFSAERLKGVDSTLKIQPAELGDSAVYLCASSRGGAQETQYFGPGTRLLVL.

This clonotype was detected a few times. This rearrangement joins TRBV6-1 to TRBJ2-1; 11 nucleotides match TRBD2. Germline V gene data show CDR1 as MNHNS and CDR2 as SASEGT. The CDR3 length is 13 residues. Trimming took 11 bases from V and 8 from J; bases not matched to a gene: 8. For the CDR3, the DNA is TGTGCCGCGATAGCGGGAGGGGGCCATGAGCAGTTCTTC. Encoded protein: CAAIAGGGHEQFF.

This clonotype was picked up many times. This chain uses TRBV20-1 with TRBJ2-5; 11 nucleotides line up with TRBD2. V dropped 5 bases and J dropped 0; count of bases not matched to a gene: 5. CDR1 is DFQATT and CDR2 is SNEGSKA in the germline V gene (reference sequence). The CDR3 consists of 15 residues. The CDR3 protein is CSAHNSGRDQETQYF. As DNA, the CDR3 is TGCAGTGCTCACAATAGCGGGAGGGACCAAGAGACCCAGTACTTC.

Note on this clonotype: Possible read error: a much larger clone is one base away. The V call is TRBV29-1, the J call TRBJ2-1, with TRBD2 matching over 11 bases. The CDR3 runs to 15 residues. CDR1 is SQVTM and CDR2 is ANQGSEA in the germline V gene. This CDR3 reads CSAKKTSGNFNEQIF. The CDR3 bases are TGCAGCGCGAAAAAGACTAGCGGGAATTTCAATGAGCAGATCTTC.